The 16 T cell receptor beta chains reported below all come from one sample, sequenced in a study of blood T cell repertoires in COVID-19. Produced via immunoSEQ multiplex PCR; TCRdb's table is partial and in-frame only. The sample yields under 250,000 clones, 80% to 90% seen once. Sequenced material: peripheral blood. The receptors originated from a woman aged 60 to 75 who had recovered from COVID-19.

This clone was counted only a few times. The chain carries TRBV2 and TRBJ2-3, with 7 bases fitting TRBD1. Germline-derived CDR1 and CDR2 are SNHLY and FYNNEI. The V segment lost 4 bases and the J segment 0 bases; nucleotides outside the gene matches: 7. CDR3 size: 16 residues. The CDR3 spells CASSGPGTESTDTQYF. The CDR3 nucleotides read TGTGCCAGCAGTGGGCCCGGGACAGAGAGCACAGATACGCAGTATTTT.

With respect to this clone: One end of the junction varies from germline; a read error may be responsible. This chain links TRBV2 with TRBJ2-1; 10 bases match TRBD1. The CDR3 sequence is 15 residues long. CDR1 and CDR2 from the germline V gene are SNHLY and FYNNEI. As DNA, the CDR3 is TGTGCCAGCAGGGAAGGACAGGGGGTGTACAATGAGCAGTTCTTC. Encoded protein: CASREGQGVYNEQFF.

The chain joins TRBV29-1 to TRBJ2-5; perhaps TRBD2 as D (6 bases). Per the germline V gene, CDR1 is SQVTM and CDR2 is ANQGSEA. Trimming pared 4 bases from V and 5 bases from J, leaving 20 bases between. This CDR3 has 15 residues. CDR3 sequence: CSVGGLGGVKETQYF. The CDR3 DNA follows: TGCAGCGTTGGGGGCCTCGGGGGAGTTAAGGAGACCCAGTACTTC.

V usage is TRBV7-8 and J usage is TRBJ1-4; D unclear. The CDR3 spans 13 residues. Germline loops: CDR1 SGHVS, CDR2 FQNEAQ. V shed 7 bases and J shed 5 bases, with 11 bases lying between them. CDR3 region: CASTGRGNEKLFF. The CDR3 DNA is TGTGCCAGCACCGGACGGGGAAATGAAAAACTGTTTTTT.

The chain employs TRBV27 and TRBJ1-4; 10 bases fit TRBD1. The germline V gene encodes CDR1 MNHEY and CDR2 SMNVEV (reference sequence). Unmatched junction bases numbered 13, after V lost 5 bases and J lost 7 bases. This CDR3 is built from 17 residues. CDR3 sequence reads: CASSPGQGVSLVEKLFF. DNA of the CDR3: TGTGCCAGCAGTCCCGGACAGGGGGTATCACTTGTTGAAAAACTGTTTTTT.

The rearrangement links TRBV25-1 to TRBJ2-3; 14 nucleotides line up with TRBD2. There are 17 residues in the CDR3. Trimming took 2 bases from V and 8 from J; bases not matched to a gene: 9. Germline assignment: CDR1 MGHDK and CDR2 SYGVNS. For the CDR3, the DNA is TGTGCCAGCAGTGAACCGACTAGCGGGGGGGCACTTCTTACGCAGTATTTT. Amino acids: CASSEPTSGGALLTQYF.

J is TRBJ2-3 and V is TRBV7-2, with TRBD2 matching 10 bases. Germline CDR1 SGHTA, CDR2 FQGNSA. The trim removed 4 bases at V and 5 bases at J, leaving 3 bases unmatched. CDR3 size: 14 residues. In nucleotides, the CDR3 is TGTGCCAGCAGCTCAGCGGGGGGGGAAGATACGCAGTATTTT. Protein: CASSSAGGEDTQYF. Full variable domain (outside the CDR3, taken from reference TRBV7-2 and TRBJ2-3): GAGVSQSPSNKVTEKGKDVELRCDPISGHTALYWYRQSLGQGLEFLIYFQGNSAPDKSGLPSDRFSAERTGGSVSTLTIQRTQQEDSAVYLCASSSAGGEDTQYFGPGTRLTVL.

This rearrangement joins TRBV7-2 to TRBJ2-1, with TRBD2 matching over 8 bases. The CDR3 has 18 residues. Per the germline V gene, CDR1 is SGHTA and CDR2 is FQGNSA. Germline trimming cut 2 bases from V and 0 bases from J; bases unmatched to any gene: 9. CDR3 amino acids: CASSLWILSGSSYNEQFF. In nucleotides, the CDR3 is TGTGCCAGCAGCTTATGGATCCTCAGCGGGAGCTCCTACAATGAGCAGTTCTTC.

The genes are TRBV19 and TRBJ1-2, with D unclear. The CDR3 has 14 amino acids. Looked up from germline, CDR1 is LNHDA and CDR2 is SQIVND (reference sequence). The V gene lost 3 bases and the J gene lost 3 bases, with 11 bases spanning the gap. CDR3: CASSIDGEHYGYTF. As DNA, the CDR3 is TGTGCCAGTAGTATTGACGGGGAGCACTATGGCTACACCTTC.

The gene calls are TRBV7-3 and TRBJ1-1; tentatively, D is TRBD1 (6 bases). The length of the CDR3 is 15 residues. V gave up 3 bases and J gave up 4 bases, with 15 bases separating them. Looked up from germline, CDR1 is SGHTA and CDR2 is FQGTGA. The CDR3 bases are TGTGCCAGCAGCTTGACCCCGGACAGTACCACTGAAGCTTTCTTT. This gives the protein CASSLTPDSTTEAFF.

The chain uses TRBV11-2 and TRBJ2-1, with 11 bases fitting TRBD2. Looked up from germline, CDR1 is SGHAT and CDR2 is FQNNGV. J was trimmed by 2 bases and V by 5 bases; bases with no gene match: 2. The CDR3 has 15 residues. The CDR3 sequence is CASSASGGPYNEQFF. The CDR3 DNA is TGTGCCAGCAGCGCTAGCGGGGGGCCCTACAATGAGCAGTTCTTC.

The CDR3 is CASSWGTGSYEQYF. The CDR3 nucleotides are TGTGCCAGCAGCTGGGGGACAGGGTCCTACGAGCAGTACTTC. The rearrangement joins TRBV6-5 to TRBJ2-7; TRBD1 matches 9 bases. The V gene's germline CDR1 is MNHEY and CDR2 SVGAGI. Trimming at V came to 6 bases and at J to 1 base, leaving 4 bases not matched to a gene. The CDR3 has 14 amino acids.

The gene calls are TRBV29-1 and TRBJ2-3; maybe TRBD2 (5 bases). The germline gives CDR1 SQVTM, CDR2 ANQGSEA. Trimming took 7 bases from V and 4 from J, leaving 12 bases between them. The CDR3 spans 12 residues. CDR3 DNA sequence: TGCAGCGCAAAGACGGACTCAGATACGCAGTATTTT. Its translation: CSAKTDSDTQYF.

V gene TRBV12-5 combines with J gene TRBJ2-7; 8 bases agree with TRBD1. This CDR3 comprises 14 residues. Trimming took 5 bases from V and 4 from J; bases not matched to a gene: 7. Per germline, CDR1 LGHNT and CDR2 FRNRAP. The CDR3 region is CASGRLTGEYEQYF. The CDR3 nucleotides read TGTGCTAGTGGTCGCTTGACAGGGGAGTACGAGCAGTACTTC.

This rearrangement joins TRBV18 to TRBJ1-2; D ambiguous. The V end was cut by 1 base, the J end by 4 bases, with 10 bases between. The CDR3 length is 14 residues. CDR1 KGHSH and CDR2 LQKENI come from the germline V gene. This chain's CDR3 is CASSPLAGSYGYTF. The CDR3 DNA follows: TGTGCCAGCTCACCACTTGCAGGATCCTATGGCTACACCTTC. Full variable domain (rest looked up from reference TRBV18 and TRBJ1-2): NAGVMQNPRHLVRRRGQEARLRCSPMKGHSHVYWYRQLPEEGLKFMVYLQKENIIDESGMPKERFSAEFPKEGPSILRIQQVVRGDSAAYFCASSPLAGSYGYTFGSGTRLTVV.

This chain joins TRBV21-1 and TRBJ1-5; TRBD1, as called in the table, went unchecked against the DNA. TRBV21-1 has pseudogene status. This CDR3 region has 18 residues. Here the CDR3 reads CASSKVNTVNYSNQPQHF. The CDR3 DNA reads TGTGCCAGCAGCAAAGTCAACACAGTAAATTATAGCAATCAGCCCCAGCATTTT.